These 8 T cell receptor beta chains were sequenced from one sample in a study of beta chain features in type 1 diabetes (dated by TCRdb to 2016 to 2019). Overall study outcomes, separate from this receptor: In all four CD4+ subsets, TCRB CDR3 length was moderately but significantly shorter in type 1 diabetes patients.

Receptors were amplified or captured by the immunoSEQ multiplex PCR assay. The High Capacity cDNA Reverse Transcription Kit was used to reverse transcribe all of the isolated RNA, meaning that expressed TCRB transcripts were what got sequenced. Imported from immuneACCESS, the table was reduced by TCRdb to in-frame sequences with V and J called. These copies leave out some clones; in studies compared against another copy, an unresolved V gene accounts for under half, and the cause of the remainder is not known. Across this sample there are 300,000 to 350,000 clones, with 13% seen only once. Approximately 0.016% of the sample goes to the ten largest clones. Their antigens are not known. Sequenced material: naive CD4+ T cells from blood. Reading the label with the study, this specimen's cell subset or site is: true naive CD4+ T cells. These receptors all stem from a woman aged 18-30 years with type 1 diabetes.

The chain couples TRBV28 to TRBJ1-2; unclear D gene. V lost 1 base to trimming and J lost 3 bases, with 9 bases between them. CDR1 MDHEN and CDR2 SYDVKM come from the germline V gene. This CDR3 is 14 amino acids long. The CDR3 DNA sequence: TGTGCCAGCAGTTTATTTGAGGGATACTATGGCTACACCTTC. Translating gives CASSLFEGYYGYTF.

The chain uses TRBV7-2 and TRBJ2-2, with TRBD2 matching over 8 bases. With V trimmed by 1 base and J by 5 bases, 6 bases remained unmatched. Germline CDR1 SGHTA, CDR2 FQGNSA. This CDR3 is 16 amino acids long. CDR3 coding DNA: TGTGCCAGCAGCTTAGGGGCGGGAGGTGGAACCGGGGAGCTGTTTTTT. Translated: CASSLGAGGGTGELFF.

This clone was seen only once. The rearrangement links TRBV27 to TRBJ2-7; a possible D gene is TRBD2 (6 bases). The CDR3 runs 16 residues. V was trimmed by 3 bases and J by 1 base, leaving 16 bases between them. Germline V gives CDR1 MNHEY, CDR2 SMNVEV (reference sequence). The CDR3 coding sequence is TGTGCCAGCAGTTTGTCCGGGACTCGAGGTTCCTACGAGCAGTACGTC. This encodes CASSLSGTRGSYEQYV.

The genes are TRBV7-2 and TRBJ1-1; D is undetermined. V was trimmed by 0 bases and J by 6 bases, leaving 11 bases between them. In germline, CDR1 is SGHTA, CDR2 FQGNSA. This CDR3 comprises 14 residues. Here the CDR3 reads CASSLARPEAEAFF. The CDR3 coding sequence is TGTGCCAGCAGCTTAGCGCGACCCGAGGCTGAAGCTTTCTTT.

The chain carries TRBV6-5 and TRBJ2-7; D possibly corresponds to TRBD2 (6 bases). The CDR3 runs to 14 residues. The germline CDR1 and CDR2 sequences are MNHEY and SVGAGI. Between the trimmed V and J ends, which lost 8 bases and 7 bases, there was a span of 21 bases. In nucleotides, the CDR3 is TGTGCCAGCGCCCGGGGGATTGGGGAGAGGGAGCAGTACTTC. Protein sequence: CASARGIGEREQYF.

The rearrangement links TRBV7-2 to TRBJ2-1, with 9 nucleotides matching TRBD2. The CDR3 is made up of 17 amino acids. Losses at the gene ends were 0 bases for V and 7 bases for J; bases not matched to a gene: 10. Germline loops: CDR1 SGHTA, CDR2 FQGNSA. The CDR3 nucleotides read TGTGCCAGCAGCTTAGCACTGGTAGCGGGAGAAAGTAATGAGCAGTTCTTC. It encodes CASSLALVAGESNEQFF.

This clone turned up a few times. This chain links TRBV9 with TRBJ2-1; TRBD2 agrees at 12 bases. The ends lost 0 bases at V and 8 bases at J; junction bases unmatched: 6. The germline V gene encodes CDR1 SGDLS and CDR2 YYNGEE. The CDR3 length is 16 residues. The DNA for the CDR3 is TGTGCCAGCAGCGTAGGGGCTAGCGGGAGGGCCTATGAGCAGTTCTTC. Its protein is CASSVGASGRAYEQFF.

This clone has just a few counts. The chain joins TRBV7-9 to TRBJ2-7; the match to TRBD1 covers 9 bases. The V gene end was trimmed by 3 bases and the J gene end by 1 base; junction bases not matched to a gene: 4. This CDR3 comprises 15 residues. Germline values: CDR1 SEHNR, CDR2 FQNEAQ (reference sequence). CDR3 in amino acids: CASSLGQGISYEQYF. The DNA of the CDR3 is TGTGCCAGCAGCTTGGGACAGGGTATTTCCTACGAGCAGTACTTC.